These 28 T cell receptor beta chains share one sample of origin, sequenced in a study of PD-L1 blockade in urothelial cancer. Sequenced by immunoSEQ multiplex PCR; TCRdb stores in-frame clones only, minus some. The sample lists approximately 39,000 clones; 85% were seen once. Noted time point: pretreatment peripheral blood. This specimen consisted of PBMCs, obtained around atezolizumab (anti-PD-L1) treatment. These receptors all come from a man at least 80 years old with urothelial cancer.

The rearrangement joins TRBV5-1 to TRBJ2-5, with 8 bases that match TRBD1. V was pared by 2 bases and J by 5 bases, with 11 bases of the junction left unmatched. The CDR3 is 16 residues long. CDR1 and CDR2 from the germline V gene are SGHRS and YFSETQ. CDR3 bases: TGCGCCAGCAGCTTACAGGACAGGGTGGGCGACGAGACCCAGTACTTC. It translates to CASSLQDRVGDETQYF.

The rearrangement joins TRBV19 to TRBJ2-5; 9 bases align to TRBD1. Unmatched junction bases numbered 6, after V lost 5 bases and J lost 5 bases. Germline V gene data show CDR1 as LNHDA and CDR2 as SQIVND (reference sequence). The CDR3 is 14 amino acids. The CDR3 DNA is TGTGCCAGTAGTGTACAGGGGGCAGGGGAGACCCAGTACTTC. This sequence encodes CASSVQGAGETQYF.

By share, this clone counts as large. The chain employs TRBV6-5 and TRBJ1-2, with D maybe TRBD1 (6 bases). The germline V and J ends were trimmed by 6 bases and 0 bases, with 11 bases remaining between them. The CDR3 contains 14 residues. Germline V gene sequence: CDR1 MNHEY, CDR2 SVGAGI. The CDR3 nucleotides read TGTGCCAGCAGCCCGACAGGTTCTAACTATGGCTACACCTTC. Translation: CASSPTGSNYGYTF.

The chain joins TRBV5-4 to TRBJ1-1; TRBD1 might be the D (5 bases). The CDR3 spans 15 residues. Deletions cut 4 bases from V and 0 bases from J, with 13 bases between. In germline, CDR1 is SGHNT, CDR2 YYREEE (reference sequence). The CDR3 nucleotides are TGTGCCAGCAGCGTGTCAGCGGGGGTGAACACTGAAGCTTTCTTT. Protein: CASSVSAGVNTEAFF.

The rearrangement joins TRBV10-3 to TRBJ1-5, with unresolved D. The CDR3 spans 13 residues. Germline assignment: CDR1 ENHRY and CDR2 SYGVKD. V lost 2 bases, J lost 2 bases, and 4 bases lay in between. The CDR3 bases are TGTGCCATCAGTGAGGCAGGCAATCAGCCCCAGCATTTT. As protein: CAISEAGNQPQHF.

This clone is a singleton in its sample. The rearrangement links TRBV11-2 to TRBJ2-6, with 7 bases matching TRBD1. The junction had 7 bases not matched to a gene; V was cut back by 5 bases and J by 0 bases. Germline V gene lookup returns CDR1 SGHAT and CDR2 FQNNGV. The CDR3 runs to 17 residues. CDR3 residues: CASSRDSHPSGANVLTF. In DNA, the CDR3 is TGTGCCAGCAGCCGGGACAGCCACCCCTCTGGGGCCAACGTCCTGACTTTC. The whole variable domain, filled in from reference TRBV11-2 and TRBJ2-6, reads EAGVAQSPRYKIIEKRQSVAFWCNPISGHATLYWYQQILGQGPKLLIQFQNNGVVDDSQLPKDRFSAERLKGVDSTLKIQPAKLEDSAVYLCASSRDSHPSGANVLTFGAGSRLTVL.

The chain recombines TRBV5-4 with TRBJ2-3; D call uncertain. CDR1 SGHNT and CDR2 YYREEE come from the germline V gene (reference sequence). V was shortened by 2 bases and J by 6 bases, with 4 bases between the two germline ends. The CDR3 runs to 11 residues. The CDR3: CASSFQDTQYF. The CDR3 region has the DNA TGTGCCAGCAGCTTTCAGGATACGCAGTATTTT.

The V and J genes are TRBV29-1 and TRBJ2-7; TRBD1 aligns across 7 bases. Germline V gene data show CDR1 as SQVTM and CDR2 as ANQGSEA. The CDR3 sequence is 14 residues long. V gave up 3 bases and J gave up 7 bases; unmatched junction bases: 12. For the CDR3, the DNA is TGCAGCGTTGACAGGGGGAAGATTTCAGGGGAGCAGTACTTC. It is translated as CSVDRGKISGEQYF.

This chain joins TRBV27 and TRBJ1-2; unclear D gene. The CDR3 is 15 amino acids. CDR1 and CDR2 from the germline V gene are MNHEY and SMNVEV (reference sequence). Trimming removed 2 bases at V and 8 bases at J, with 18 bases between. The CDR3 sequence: CASSLSLDSSGGYTF. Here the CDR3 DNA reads TGTGCCAGCAGTTTAAGTTTGGACTCTTCTGGCGGCTACACCTTC.

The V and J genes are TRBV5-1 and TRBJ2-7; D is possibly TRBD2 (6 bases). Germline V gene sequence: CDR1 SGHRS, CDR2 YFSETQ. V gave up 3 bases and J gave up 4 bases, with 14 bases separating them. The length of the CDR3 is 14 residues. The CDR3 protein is CASSSEGSGYEQYF. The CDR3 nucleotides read TGCGCCAGCAGCTCGGAGGGGAGTGGATACGAGCAGTACTTC.

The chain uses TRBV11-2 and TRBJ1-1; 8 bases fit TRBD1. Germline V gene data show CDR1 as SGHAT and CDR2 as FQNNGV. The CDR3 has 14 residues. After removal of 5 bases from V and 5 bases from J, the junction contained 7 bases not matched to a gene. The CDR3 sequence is CASSGRGRGTEAFF. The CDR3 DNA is TGTGCCAGCAGCGGCAGGGGGCGAGGGACTGAAGCTTTCTTT.

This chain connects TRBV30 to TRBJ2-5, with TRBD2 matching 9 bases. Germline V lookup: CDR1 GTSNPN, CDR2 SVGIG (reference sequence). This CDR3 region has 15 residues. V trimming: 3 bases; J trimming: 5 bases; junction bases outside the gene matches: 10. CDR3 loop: CAWRSAGGPRETQYF. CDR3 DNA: TGTGCCTGGAGATCTGCGGGAGGGCCGCGGGAGACCCAGTACTTC.

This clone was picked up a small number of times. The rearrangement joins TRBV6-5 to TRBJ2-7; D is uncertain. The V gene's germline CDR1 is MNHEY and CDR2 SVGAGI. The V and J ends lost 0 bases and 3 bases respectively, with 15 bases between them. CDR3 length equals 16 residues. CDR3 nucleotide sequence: TGTGCCAGCAGTTACTCCCAGTCGTATTACTACTACGAGCAGTACTTC. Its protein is CASSYSQSYYYYEQYF.

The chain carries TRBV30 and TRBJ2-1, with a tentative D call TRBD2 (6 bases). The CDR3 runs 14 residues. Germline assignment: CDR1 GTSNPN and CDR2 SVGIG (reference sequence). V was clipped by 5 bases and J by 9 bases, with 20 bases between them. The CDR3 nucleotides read TGTGCCTGGGGGAGGATGGGCACTCGCAGTGAGCAGTTCTTC. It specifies CAWGRMGTRSEQFF. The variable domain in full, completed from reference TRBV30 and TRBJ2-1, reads SQTIHQWPATLVQPVGSPLSLECTVEGTSNPNLYWYRQAAGRGLQLLFYSVGIGQISSEVPQNLSASRPQDRQFILSSKKLLLSDSGFYLCAWGRMGTRSEQFFGPGTRLTVL.

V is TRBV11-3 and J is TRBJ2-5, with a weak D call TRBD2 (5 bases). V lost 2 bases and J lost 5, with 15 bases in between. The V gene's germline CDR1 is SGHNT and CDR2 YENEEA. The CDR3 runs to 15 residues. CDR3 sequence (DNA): TGTGCCAGCAGCTTACCCCTGGGCGGCGGGGAGACCCAGTACTTC. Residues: CASSLPLGGGETQYF.

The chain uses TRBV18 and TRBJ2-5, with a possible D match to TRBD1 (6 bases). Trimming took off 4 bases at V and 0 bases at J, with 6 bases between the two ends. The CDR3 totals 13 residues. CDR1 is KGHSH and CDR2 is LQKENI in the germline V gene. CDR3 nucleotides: TGTGCCAGCTCACAGGGGGACCAAGAGACCCAGTACTTC. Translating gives CASSQGDQETQYF.

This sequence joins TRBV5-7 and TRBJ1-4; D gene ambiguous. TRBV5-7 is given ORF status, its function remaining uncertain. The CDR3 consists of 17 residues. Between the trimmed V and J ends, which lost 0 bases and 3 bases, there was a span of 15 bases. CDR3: CASSLGSLEGSNEKLFF. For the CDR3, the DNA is TGTGCCAGCAGCTTGGGTAGTCTGGAGGGCTCTAATGAAAAACTGTTTTTT.

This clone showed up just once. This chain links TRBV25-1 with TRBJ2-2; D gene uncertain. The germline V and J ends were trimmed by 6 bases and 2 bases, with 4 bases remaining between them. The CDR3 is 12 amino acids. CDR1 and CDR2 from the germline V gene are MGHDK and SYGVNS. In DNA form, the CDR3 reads TGTGCCAGCAGCGGTAACACCGGGGAGCTGTTTTTT. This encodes CASSGNTGELFF.

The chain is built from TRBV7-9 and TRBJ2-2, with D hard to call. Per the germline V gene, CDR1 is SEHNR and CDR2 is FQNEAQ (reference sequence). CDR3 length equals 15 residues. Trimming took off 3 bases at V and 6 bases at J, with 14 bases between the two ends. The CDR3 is CASSLQSPYAGELFF. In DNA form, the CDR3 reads TGTGCCAGCAGCTTGCAAAGTCCCTACGCCGGGGAGCTGTTTTTT.

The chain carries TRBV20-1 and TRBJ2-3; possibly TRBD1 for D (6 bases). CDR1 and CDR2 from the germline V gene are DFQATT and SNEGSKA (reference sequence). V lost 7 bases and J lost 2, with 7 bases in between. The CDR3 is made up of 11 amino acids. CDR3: CSGDTTDTQYF. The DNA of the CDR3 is TGCAGTGGGGACACCACAGATACGCAGTATTTT.

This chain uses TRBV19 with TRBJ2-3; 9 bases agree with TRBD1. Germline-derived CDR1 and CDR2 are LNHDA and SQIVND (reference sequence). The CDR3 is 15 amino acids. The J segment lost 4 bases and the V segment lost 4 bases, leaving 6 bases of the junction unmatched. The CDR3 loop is CASSTGQGRSDTQYF. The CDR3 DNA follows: TGTGCCAGTAGTACCGGACAGGGGCGATCAGATACGCAGTATTTT.

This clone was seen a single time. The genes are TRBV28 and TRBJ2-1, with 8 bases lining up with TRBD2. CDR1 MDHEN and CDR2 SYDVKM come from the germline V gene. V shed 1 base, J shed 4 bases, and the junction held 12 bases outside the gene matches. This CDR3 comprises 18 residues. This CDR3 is CASSLSASTSDQYNEQFF. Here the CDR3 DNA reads TGTGCCAGCAGTTTATCCGCTTCGACTAGCGATCAATACAATGAGCAGTTCTTC.

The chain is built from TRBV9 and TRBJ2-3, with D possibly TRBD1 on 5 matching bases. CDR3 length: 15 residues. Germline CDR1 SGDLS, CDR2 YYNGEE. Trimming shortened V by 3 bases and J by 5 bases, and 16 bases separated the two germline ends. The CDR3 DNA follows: TGTGCCAGCAGCGCGGCGTGGGGCCGGATAGATACGCAGTATTTT. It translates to CASSAAWGRIDTQYF. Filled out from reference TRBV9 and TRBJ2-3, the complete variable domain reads DSGVTQTPKHLITATGQRVTLRCSPRSGDLSVYWYQQSLDQGLQFLIQYYNGEERAKGNILERFSAQQFPDLHSELNLSSLELGDSALYFCASSAAWGRIDTQYFGPGTRLTVL.

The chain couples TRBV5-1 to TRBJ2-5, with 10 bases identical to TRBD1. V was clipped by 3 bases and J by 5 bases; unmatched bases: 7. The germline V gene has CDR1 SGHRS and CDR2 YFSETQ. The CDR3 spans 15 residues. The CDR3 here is CASSSTGTGAETQYF. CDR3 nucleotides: TGCGCCAGCAGCTCCACCGGGACAGGGGCTGAGACCCAGTACTTC.

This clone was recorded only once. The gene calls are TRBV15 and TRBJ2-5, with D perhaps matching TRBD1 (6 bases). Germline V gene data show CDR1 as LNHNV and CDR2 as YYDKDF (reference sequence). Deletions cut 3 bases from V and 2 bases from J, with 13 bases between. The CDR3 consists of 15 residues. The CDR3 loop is CATSSQGMKQETQYF. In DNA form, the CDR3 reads TGTGCCACCAGCAGCCAGGGGATGAAACAAGAGACCCAGTACTTC.

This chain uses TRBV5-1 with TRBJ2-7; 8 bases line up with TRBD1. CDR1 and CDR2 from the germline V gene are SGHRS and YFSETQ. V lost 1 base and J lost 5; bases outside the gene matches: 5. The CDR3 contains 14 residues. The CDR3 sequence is CASSLRDRGNEQYF. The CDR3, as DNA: TGCGCCAGCAGCTTGCGTGACAGGGGCAACGAGCAGTACTTC.

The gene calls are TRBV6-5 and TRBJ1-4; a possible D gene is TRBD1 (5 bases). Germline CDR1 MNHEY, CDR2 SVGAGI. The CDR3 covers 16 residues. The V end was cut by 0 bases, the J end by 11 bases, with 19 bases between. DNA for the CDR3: TGTGCCAGCAGTTACTCAGGAGGGGAGAATTCGAAGAAACTGTTTTTT. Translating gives CASSYSGGENSKKLFF.

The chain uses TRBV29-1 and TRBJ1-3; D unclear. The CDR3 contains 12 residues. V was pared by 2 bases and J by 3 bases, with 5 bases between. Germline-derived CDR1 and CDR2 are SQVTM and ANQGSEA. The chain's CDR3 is CSVEFGGNTIYF. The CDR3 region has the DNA TGCAGCGTTGAATTCGGTGGAAACACCATATATTTT.